This T cell receptor beta chain was documented in a study of cytomegalovirus exposure and HLA in healthy donors. Across the study: Assignment to the Caucasian-associated ancestry cluster applied to approximately 80% of the approximately 420 genotyped donors.

PCR employed 60 Vbeta and 13 Jbeta primers. The data were produced by immunoSEQ multiplex PCR, yet TCRdb's version contains in-frame clones alone and is incomplete. Its listing shows roughly 43,000 clones. Findings of the study overall: Despite most TCR sequences being rare, some public TCRs occurred in many donors. Compared with the roughly 700-donor mean, an Asian-associated ancestry cluster reportedly had fewer N-insertions, according to a later analysis. Reports indicate that TCR beta sequences accurately predicted the HLA-A and HLA-B alleles of most subjects.

A word on this clone: Its cognate antigen is unknown.

The sequenced sample was PBMCs. This clonotype was sampled from a woman in her forties in good health and CMV-seronegative.

CDR3 DNA sequence: TGTGCCAGCAGCTTACAGACAGGGGGAAGTGGCTACACCTTC. It is translated as CASSLQTGGSGYTF. The V and J genes are TRBV5-4 and TRBJ1-2, with TRBD1 matching 9 bases. Germline V gene data show CDR1 as SGHNT and CDR2 as YYREEE (reference sequence). This CDR3 is built from 14 residues. Trimming at V came to 2 bases and at J to 7 bases, leaving 6 bases not matched to a gene.